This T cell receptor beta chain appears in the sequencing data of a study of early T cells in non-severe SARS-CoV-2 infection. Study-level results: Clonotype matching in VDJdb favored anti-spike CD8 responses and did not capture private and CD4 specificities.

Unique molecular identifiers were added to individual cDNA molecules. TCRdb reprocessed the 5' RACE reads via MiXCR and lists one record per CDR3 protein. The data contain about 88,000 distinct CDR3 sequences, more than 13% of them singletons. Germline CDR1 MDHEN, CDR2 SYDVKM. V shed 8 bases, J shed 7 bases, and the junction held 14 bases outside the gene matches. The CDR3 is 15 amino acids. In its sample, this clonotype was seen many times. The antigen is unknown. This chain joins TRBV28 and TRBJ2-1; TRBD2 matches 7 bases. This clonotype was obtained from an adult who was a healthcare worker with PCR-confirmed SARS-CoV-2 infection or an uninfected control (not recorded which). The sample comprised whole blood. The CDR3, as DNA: TGTGCCAGCGGGCGAAGGGCGGGAGTGAGGAATGAGCAGTTCTTC. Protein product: CASGRRAGVRNEQFF.